This section outlines one T cell receptor beta chain sequence together with its context. Antigen unknown. As to treatment: approximately 10-day PBMC culture with coronavirus spike peptide pools or control peptides (ViraFEST assay). Convalescent patients tested SARS-CoV-2 PCR positive from March to December 2020, before Alpha, Beta and Delta emerged. These data are taken from a study of vaccination and CD4 T cells after COVID-19. Points from the study as a whole: In median terms, SARS-CoV-2-reactive clonotypes went from approximately 21 to 40, a nonsignificant rise.

The study sequenced cultured CD4+ T cell DNA using the Oncomine TCR Beta short-read assay. In TCRdb, the PCR reads were re-called with MiXCR into one record per CDR3 protein. The sample shows 1,500 to 2,500 distinct CDR3 sequences, roughly 57% of them seen only once. The germline V and J ends were trimmed by 5 bases and 1 base, with 14 bases remaining between them. Germline-derived CDR1 and CDR2 are MNHEY and SVGEGT. The CDR3 runs to 15 residues. The chain couples TRBV6-2 or TRBV6-3 to TRBJ1-1; perhaps TRBD1 as D (5 bases). Sequences were derived from CD4+ T cells from blood, cultured in vitro, sampled after SARS-CoV-2 vaccination. This clonotype originated in a human donor who had recovered from COVID-19. The CDR3 spells CASSDPGRQNTEAFF. DNA of the CDR3: TGTGCCAGCAGTGACCCGGGACGGCAGAACACTGAAGCTTTCTTT.